This T cell receptor beta chain emerged from a study of somatic mutations in cytotoxic T cells in rheumatoid arthritis. The wider study: Sorted by flow to nearly 100% purity were some V beta antibody-stained T-cell populations, including V beta1+ cells sequenced for TCRB.

Study results and caveats: A significant difference in CD8+ T-cell clonality was not found between rheumatoid arthritis patients and age-matched healthy controls. Patients with a largest CD8+ clone exceeding 20% of CD8+ cells numbered about an eighth of the roughly 65.

Sequencing used immunoSEQ multiplex PCR; TCRdb keeps in-frame clones, though not all of them. The sample consists of fewer than 20,000 clones, 70% to 80% of them appearing once. V was clipped by 2 bases and J by 0 bases; unmatched bases: 4. Germline CDR1 and CDR2: MNHEY and SMNVEV (reference sequence). This CDR3 spans 17 amino acids. This clone was detected only a few times. Its target is unknown. The sample taken for sequencing was CD8+ T cells sorted from blood. The sequence derives from a man aged 60-69 years in good health. V and J are TRBV27 and TRBJ2-6, with 7 bases lining up with TRBD1. This CDR3 is CASSLRDRLSGANVLTF. The CDR3 DNA reads TGTGCCAGCAGTTTAAGGGACAGACTCTCTGGGGCCAACGTCCTGACTTTC. Supplemented by reference TRBV27 and TRBJ2-6, the full variable domain reads EAQVTQNPRYLITVTGKKLTVTCSQNMNHEYMSWYRQDPGLGLRQIYYSMNVEVTDKGDVPEGYKVSRKEKRNFPLILESPSPNQTSLYFCASSLRDRLSGANVLTFGAGSRLTVL.